This T cell receptor beta chain is drawn from a study of blood T cell repertoires in COVID-19. This CDR3 region has 13 residues. Germline assignment: CDR1 MNHEY and CDR2 SMNVEV (reference sequence). Trimming took off 6 bases at V and 3 bases at J, with 12 bases between the two ends. In the authors' workflow: Nucleated cell number was recorded as an estimate derived from reference gene primer amplification. Some clones are missing from TCRdb's copy, which holds only in-frame ones; the method was immunoSEQ multiplex PCR. Clone size and the V and J calls come from that table; the DNA yielded D and trimming. The sample includes about 470,000 clones, about nine tenths of them seen just once. Participants were placed into cohorts based on the clinical history they reported.

This receptor was identified in a woman under 30 who had recovered from COVID-19. The chain is built from TRBV27 and TRBJ2-7, with D tentatively TRBD1 (6 bases). The sample taken for sequencing was PBMCs or T cells enriched from blood (not recorded which). The CDR3 sequence: CASRRTGIYEQYF. Written as DNA, the CDR3 is TGTGCCAGCAGGCGCACAGGGATCTACGAGCAGTACTTC.